Listed below are T cell receptor beta chains from one sample, sequenced in a study of graft-versus-host responses after intestinal transplantation. Some clones are missing from TCRdb's copy, which holds only in-frame ones; the method was immunoSEQ multiplex PCR. Of about 23,000 clones detected, 85% to 95% appear once; the ten largest clones hold around 2%. Here the sequenced sample was PBMCs, taken 39 days after intestinal transplant. These receptors came from a human patient who received an intestinal transplant, so some T cells may come from the graft donor. Both conserved end residues are part of each CDR3. Fields, in order: V gene, D gene, J gene, clone size, CDR3 DNA, CDR3 protein. A D gene is named only where the DNA matches it firmly. Size values are once, few and many counts, or a class for expanded clones, and some rows have none.

V gene: TRBV19; D gene: TRBD2; J gene: TRBJ2-3; clone size: .; CDR3 DNA: TGTGCCAGTAGTACCCTAGCGGGAGACGGGCATTTT; CDR3 protein: CASSTLAGDGHF
V gene: TRBV7-2; D gene: .; J gene: TRBJ2-7; clone size: .; CDR3 DNA: TGTGCCAGCAGCTACACCGGGACTGGCTCCTACGAGCAGTACTTC; CDR3 protein: CASSYTGTGSYEQYF
V gene: TRBV28; D gene: .; J gene: TRBJ1-2; clone size: .; CDR3 DNA: TGTGCCAGCAGTTTTAATACAGACCCTAACTATGGCTACACCTTC; CDR3 protein: CASSFNTDPNYGYTF
V gene: TRBV6-5; D gene: TRBD2; J gene: TRBJ2-5; clone size: .; CDR3 DNA: TGTGCCAGCAGTTACTCACTAGCGGGAGGAGGGGAGACCCAGTACTTC; CDR3 protein: CASSYSLAGGGETQYF
V gene: TRBV30; D gene: .; J gene: TRBJ1-2; clone size: .; CDR3 DNA: TGTGCCTGGAGTGGACGGAGATCGAACTATGGCTACACCTTC; CDR3 protein: CAWSGRRSNYGYTF
V gene: TRBV15; D gene: TRBD2; J gene: TRBJ2-1; clone size: .; CDR3 DNA: TGTGCCACCAGCTCCGCGACTAGCGGGAGGGCAAGTGAGCAGTTCTTC; CDR3 protein: CATSSATSGRASEQFF
V gene: TRBV5-1; D gene: .; J gene: TRBJ2-7; clone size: .; CDR3 DNA: TGCGCCAGCAGCTTGACAGGGGGGGCCTACGAGCAGTACTTC; CDR3 protein: CASSLTGGAYEQYF
V gene: TRBV28; D gene: TRBD2; J gene: TRBJ2-7; clone size: once; CDR3 DNA: TGTGCCAGCAGTTTGTTCGGTCTAGCGGGAGGGTACGAGCAGTACTTC; CDR3 protein: CASSLFGLAGGYEQYF
V gene: TRBV4-2; D gene: TRBD2; J gene: TRBJ2-5; clone size: .; CDR3 DNA: TGTGCCAGCAGCCAAGTTTTTGGCGGGAGGGTTTCTGGGGAGACCCAGTACTTC; CDR3 protein: CASSQVFGGRVSGETQYF
V gene: TRBV5-1; D gene: .; J gene: TRBJ1-2; clone size: .; CDR3 DNA: TGCGCCAGCAGCTTGGGGAACTCCGTAAATAGTGGCTACACCTTC; CDR3 protein: CASSLGNSVNSGYTF
V gene: TRBV4-2; D gene: .; J gene: TRBJ2-1; clone size: .; CDR3 DNA: TGTGCCAGCAGCCAAGACCCCAATGAGCAGTTCTTC; CDR3 protein: CASSQDPNEQFF
V gene: TRBV5-1; D gene: .; J gene: TRBJ2-3; clone size: .; CDR3 DNA: TGCGCCAGCAACCCCGGGACACGCACAGATACGCAGTATTTT; CDR3 protein: CASNPGTRTDTQYF
V gene: TRBV7-4; D gene: .; J gene: TRBJ1-1; clone size: once; CDR3 DNA: TGTGCCAGCAGCTTAATTGACACTGAAGCTTTCTTT; CDR3 protein: CASSLIDTEAFF
V gene: TRBV4-1; D gene: .; J gene: TRBJ1-1; clone size: .; CDR3 DNA: TGCGCCAGCAGCGCCTACGGATTGGGGAACACTGAAGCTTTCTTT; CDR3 protein: CASSAYGLGNTEAFF
V gene: TRBV28; D gene: .; J gene: TRBJ1-1; clone size: .; CDR3 DNA: TGTGCCAGCTTAGACCAGGGGCCCGAGAACACTGAAGCTTTCTTT; CDR3 protein: CASLDQGPENTEAFF
V gene: TRBV16; D gene: .; J gene: TRBJ2-3; clone size: .; CDR3 DNA: TGTGCCAGCAGCCAAAGTCCCCGGTCAGGGAACACAGATACGCAGTATTTT; CDR3 protein: CASSQSPRSGNTDTQYF
V gene: TRBV25-1; D gene: .; J gene: TRBJ1-2; clone size: .; CDR3 DNA: TGTGCCAGCAGTGAATTGTGGTCAGGGGCGCGCGGCTACACCTTC; CDR3 protein: CASSELWSGARGYTF
V gene: TRBV5-1; D gene: .; J gene: TRBJ1-2; clone size: .; CDR3 DNA: TGCGCCAGCCGTGACAGTTCTAACTATGGCTACACCTTC; CDR3 protein: CASRDSSNYGYTF
V gene: TRBV9; D gene: .; J gene: TRBJ2-1; clone size: .; CDR3 DNA: TGTGCCAGCAGCGTAAAACCGGTGGAGACCTACAATGAGCAGTTCTTC; CDR3 protein: CASSVKPVETYNEQFF
V gene: TRBV19; D gene: .; J gene: TRBJ1-5; clone size: few; CDR3 DNA: TGTGCCAGTACCGCCCCCGGGGCTCAGCCCCAGCATTTT; CDR3 protein: CASTAPGAQPQHF
V gene: TRBV4-1; D gene: .; J gene: TRBJ2-7; clone size: .; CDR3 DNA: TGCGCCAGCAGCCAAGGGGGAGTGGCGGCCGATTACTACGAGCAGTACTTC; CDR3 protein: CASSQGGVAADYYEQYF
V gene: TRBV11-3; D gene: TRBD1; J gene: TRBJ2-1; clone size: .; CDR3 DNA: TGTGCCAGCAGCTCGGACAGGGTAGATGATGAGCAGTTCTTC; CDR3 protein: CASSSDRVDDEQFF
V gene: TRBV28; D gene: TRBD1; J gene: TRBJ2-1; clone size: .; CDR3 DNA: TGTGCCAGCAGTTCGCGACAGGGGATATACAATGAGCAGTTCTTC; CDR3 protein: CASSSRQGIYNEQFF
V gene: TRBV27; D gene: .; J gene: TRBJ2-7; clone size: .; CDR3 DNA: TGTGCCAGCAGTCCGCTAGGGATAGCCTACGAGCAGTACTTC; CDR3 protein: CASSPLGIAYEQYF
V gene: TRBV19; D gene: TRBD2; J gene: TRBJ2-3; clone size: .; CDR3 DNA: TGTGCCAGTAGGACGTACTCCGCTAGCGGGAGCACAGATACGCAGTATTTT; CDR3 protein: CASRTYSASGSTDTQYF
V gene: TRBV4-3; D gene: TRBD1; J gene: TRBJ2-7; clone size: .; CDR3 DNA: TGCGCCAGCAGCCAAGGGCAGGGGGCCTACGAGCAGTACTTC; CDR3 protein: CASSQGQGAYEQYF
V gene: TRBV2; D gene: .; J gene: TRBJ2-1; clone size: .; CDR3 DNA: TGTGCCAGCTATGTGATGATCTACAATGAGCAGTTCTTC; CDR3 protein: CASYVMIYNEQFF
V gene: TRBV5-5; D gene: .; J gene: TRBJ1-2; clone size: .; CDR3 DNA: TGTGCCAGCAGCTGGGCCCAGCCCTATGGCTACACCTTC; CDR3 protein: CASSWAQPYGYTF
V gene: TRBV25-1; D gene: .; J gene: TRBJ2-2; clone size: .; CDR3 DNA: TGTGCCAGCAGTGAACGTATTGGGAACACCGGGGAGCTGTTTTTT; CDR3 protein: CASSERIGNTGELFF
V gene: TRBV28; D gene: TRBD2; J gene: TRBJ2-2; clone size: .; CDR3 DNA: TGTGCCAGCAGTTTATCGGGAGGGCCTGGCACCGGGGAGCTGTTTTTT; CDR3 protein: CASSLSGGPGTGELFF
V gene: TRBV6-1; D gene: .; J gene: TRBJ1-1; clone size: .; CDR3 DNA: TGTGCCAGCAGTGACGAATGGCGGGAAGTGGCGATTGAAGCTTTCTTT; CDR3 protein: CASSDEWREVAIEAFF
V gene: TRBV20-1; D gene: .; J gene: TRBJ1-1; clone size: .; CDR3 DNA: TGCAGTGCCCAGGGGCAGCTCTTCTTT; CDR3 protein: CSAQGQLFF
V gene: TRBV10-3; D gene: TRBD2; J gene: TRBJ2-2; clone size: .; CDR3 DNA: TGTGCCATCAGCTTCCCCCCCGGACTAGCGGGAAAAACCGGGGAGCTGTTTTTT; CDR3 protein: CAISFPPGLAGKTGELFF
V gene: TRBV28; D gene: .; J gene: TRBJ2-7; clone size: .; CDR3 DNA: TGTGCCAGCAGTTTAGGTCGCTACGAGCAGTACTTC; CDR3 protein: CASSLGRYEQYF
V gene: TRBV7-9; D gene: .; J gene: TRBJ2-1; clone size: .; CDR3 DNA: TGTGCCAGCAGCGCCTGGACAGCGTGGGAGCAGTTCTTC; CDR3 protein: CASSAWTAWEQFF
V gene: TRBV2; D gene: TRBD2; J gene: TRBJ2-7; clone size: .; CDR3 DNA: TGTGCCAGCAGGGAATCTAGCGGGAGTTACGAGCAGTACTTC; CDR3 protein: CASRESSGSYEQYF
V gene: TRBV5-1; D gene: TRBD1; J gene: TRBJ2-1; clone size: .; CDR3 DNA: TGCGCCAGCAGCTTCTTCTTGACAGGGGACTACAATGAGCAGTTCTTC; CDR3 protein: CASSFFLTGDYNEQFF
V gene: TRBV9; D gene: TRBD1; J gene: TRBJ1-1; clone size: .; CDR3 DNA: TGTGCCAGCAGCGACGACAGGGGGATTGGAACTGAAGCTTTCTTT; CDR3 protein: CASSDDRGIGTEAFF
V gene: TRBV4-3; D gene: TRBD2; J gene: TRBJ2-3; clone size: once; CDR3 DNA: TGCGCCAGCAGCCAAGTCTTCGCGGGAGAGGTGTTAACAGATACGCAGTATTTT; CDR3 protein: CASSQVFAGEVLTDTQYF
V gene: TRBV7-3; D gene: .; J gene: TRBJ2-1; clone size: .; CDR3 DNA: TGTGCCAGCAGCTCCGAATCCGGGCCGACGGTTTTAGATTCCTACAATGAGCAGTTCTTC; CDR3 protein: CASSSESGPTVLDSYNEQFF
V gene: TRBV7-3; D gene: .; J gene: TRBJ2-7; clone size: .; CDR3 DNA: TGTGCCAGCAGCTTAAGGCATCCGGGCGGTCCGCCCTACGAGCAGTACTTC; CDR3 protein: CASSLRHPGGPPYEQYF
V gene: TRBV18; D gene: .; J gene: TRBJ2-7; clone size: .; CDR3 DNA: TGTGCCAGCTCACCATTAAGGGAAGCATCCTACGAGCAGTACTTC; CDR3 protein: CASSPLREASYEQYF
V gene: TRBV4-2; D gene: .; J gene: TRBJ1-1; clone size: .; CDR3 DNA: TGTGCCAGCAGCCAAGCAGCAGAAGCTTTCTTT; CDR3 protein: CASSQAAEAFF
V gene: TRBV13; D gene: .; J gene: TRBJ2-7; clone size: .; CDR3 DNA: TGTGCCAGCAGCTTGGTTGGTAGCGGCTACGAGCAGTACTTC; CDR3 protein: CASSLVGSGYEQYF
V gene: TRBV5-1; D gene: TRBD2; J gene: TRBJ2-7; clone size: .; CDR3 DNA: TGCGCCAGCAGCCTCACCCCTAGCGGGACCGCCTACGAGCAGTACTTC; CDR3 protein: CASSLTPSGTAYEQYF
V gene: TRBV28; D gene: .; J gene: TRBJ2-1; clone size: .; CDR3 DNA: TGTGCCAGCAATGCGGGGCCCTACAATGAGCAGTTCTTC; CDR3 protein: CASNAGPYNEQFF
V gene: TRBV4-3; D gene: .; J gene: TRBJ2-7; clone size: .; CDR3 DNA: TGCGCCAGCAGCCTTCAGGGAGGGGGCCCCTACGAGCAGTACTTC; CDR3 protein: CASSLQGGGPYEQYF
V gene: TRBV13; D gene: .; J gene: TRBJ1-2; clone size: .; CDR3 DNA: TGTGCCAGCAGCTTGGGACGAACCGACTACACCTTC; CDR3 protein: CASSLGRTDYTF
V gene: TRBV4-1; D gene: .; J gene: TRBJ2-1; clone size: .; CDR3 DNA: TGCGCCAGCAGCCAAGGGCCCTCGGGGGCTGAGCAGTTCTTC; CDR3 protein: CASSQGPSGAEQFF
V gene: TRBV15; D gene: .; J gene: TRBJ1-2; clone size: .; CDR3 DNA: TGTGCCACCAGCAGAGATCACCCCCCAGGACATGGCTACACCTTC; CDR3 protein: CATSRDHPPGHGYTF
V gene: TRBV5-1; D gene: .; J gene: TRBJ1-4; clone size: .; CDR3 DNA: TGCGCCAGCAGCTTGGTAAACAGCGGAGGTGAAAAACTGTTTTTT; CDR3 protein: CASSLVNSGGEKLFF
V gene: TRBV28; D gene: TRBD1; J gene: TRBJ2-2; clone size: .; CDR3 DNA: TGTGCCAGCAGTTTGTCCCCCAGGGGGCGTACCGGGGAGCTGTTTTTT; CDR3 protein: CASSLSPRGRTGELFF
V gene: TRBV27; D gene: TRBD2; J gene: TRBJ2-1; clone size: .; CDR3 DNA: TGTGCCAGCAGTTCACGGGAGGACTTCTACAATGAGCAGTTCTTC; CDR3 protein: CASSSREDFYNEQFF
V gene: TRBV12-5; D gene: .; J gene: TRBJ1-5; clone size: .; CDR3 DNA: TGTGCTAGTGGTTTAGGGAGCAATCAGCCCCAGCATTTT; CDR3 protein: CASGLGSNQPQHF
V gene: TRBV5-3; D gene: .; J gene: TRBJ1-1; clone size: .; CDR3 DNA: TGTGCCAGAAGCGAGGCGATTAACACTGAAGCTTTCTTT; CDR3 protein: CARSEAINTEAFF
V gene: TRBV27; D gene: .; J gene: TRBJ1-5; clone size: .; CDR3 DNA: TGTGCCAGCAGGCTTGAGAGGGAATATAGCAATCAGCCCCAGCATTTT; CDR3 protein: CASRLEREYSNQPQHF
V gene: TRBV9; D gene: TRBD1; J gene: TRBJ1-2; clone size: .; CDR3 DNA: TGTGCCAGCAGCTCAGGGGGGGCTAACTATGGCTACACCTTC; CDR3 protein: CASSSGGANYGYTF
V gene: TRBV28; D gene: TRBD1; J gene: TRBJ1-3; clone size: .; CDR3 DNA: TGTGCCAGCAGTTTATGGTTAGCAGGGGGGTCTGGAAACACCATATATTTT; CDR3 protein: CASSLWLAGGSGNTIYF
V gene: TRBV5-1; D gene: TRBD1; J gene: TRBJ2-7; clone size: once; CDR3 DNA: TGCGCCAGCAGCTTGCGGGGACAGGTGATTGAGCAGTACTTC; CDR3 protein: CASSLRGQVIEQYF
V gene: TRBV2; D gene: .; J gene: TRBJ1-3; clone size: .; CDR3 DNA: TGTGCCAGCATGAACCTGAGCTCTGGAAACACCATATATTTT; CDR3 protein: CASMNLSSGNTIYF